Shown below are 27 T cell receptor beta chains from a single sample sequenced in a study of blood T cell repertoires in COVID-19. Profiled with immunoSEQ multiplex PCR; TCRdb holds only in-frame clones, not every one. The data show 150,000 or so clones, approximately 80% seen once. Sequenced input: PBMCs or T cells enriched from blood (not recorded which). These receptors were collected from a man aged 50-59 years who had recovered from COVID-19.

The chain joins TRBV2 to TRBJ1-6; 8 nucleotides line up with TRBD1. The J segment lost 6 bases and the V segment lost 4 bases, leaving 2 bases of the junction unmatched. The CDR3 is made up of 14 amino acids. From germline, CDR1 is SNHLY and CDR2 FYNNEI. CDR3 nucleotides: TGTGCCAGCAGTGTGGGGACAGGTAATTCACCCCTCCACTTT. This codes for CASSVGTGNSPLHF.

The chain employs TRBV6-5 and TRBJ2-1; 7 bases line up with TRBD1. V trimming: 10 bases; J trimming: 2 bases; junction bases outside the gene matches: 8. CDR1 MNHEY and CDR2 SVGAGI come from the germline V gene. The CDR3 spans 14 residues. The CDR3 bases are TGTGCCACCCGAGGACAGGAGGCCTACAATGAGCAGTTCTTC. Its protein product is CATRGQEAYNEQFF.

The V and J genes are TRBV28 and TRBJ1-1; the D is unclear. Germline lookup yields CDR1 MDHEN and CDR2 SYDVKM. The CDR3 loop spans 15 amino acids. V lost 6 bases, J lost 5 bases, and 19 bases lay in between. The CDR3 reads CASRMQMAGSTEAFF. Written as DNA, the CDR3 is TGTGCCAGCAGGATGCAAATGGCGGGCTCTACTGAAGCTTTCTTT.

The V gene is TRBV14, the J gene TRBJ2-5; perhaps TRBD2 as D (5 bases). This CDR3 has 15 amino acids. V was shortened by 0 bases and J by 5 bases, with 13 bases between the two germline ends. CDR1 SGHDN and CDR2 FVKESK come from the germline V gene. CDR3 nucleotides: TGTGCCAGCAGCCAAGATGGTCCGCGGGTGGAGACCCAGTACTTC. Its protein product is CASSQDGPRVETQYF.

The genes are TRBV15 and TRBJ2-1; D is perhaps TRBD2 (6 bases). With 1 base removed from V and 3 bases from J, the gap between germline ends came to 13 bases. This CDR3 is 16 amino acids long. From germline, CDR1 is LNHNV and CDR2 YYDKDF (reference sequence). DNA of the CDR3: TGTGCCACCAGCAGAGGGGAGGCTAGCGACTACAATGAGCAGTTCTTC. Residues: CATSRGEASDYNEQFF.

The rearrangement joins TRBV27 to TRBJ2-1; 7 bases match TRBD2. Per the germline V gene, CDR1 is MNHEY and CDR2 is SMNVEV (reference sequence). The junction had 21 bases not matched to a gene; V was cut back by 1 base and J by 6 bases. The CDR3 sequence is 20 residues long. CDR3 in DNA: TGTGCCAGCAGTTTATACGGTCTAGCGCGGGAGACGGGGCGACTCAATGAGCAGTTCTTC. It translates to CASSLYGLARETGRLNEQFF.

This chain joins TRBV24-1 and TRBJ2-5, with D maybe TRBD2 (5 bases). Trimming stripped 1 base from V and 2 bases from J, with 13 bases between. CDR1 and CDR2 (germline): KGHDR, SFDVKD. The CDR3 is 16 amino acids. CDR3 sequence: CATSDFGSRVQETQYF. The CDR3 nucleotides are TGTGCCACCAGTGATTTCGGTTCGAGGGTTCAAGAGACCCAGTACTTC.

This chain links TRBV5-5 with TRBJ2-2; D not certain. Germline V gives CDR1 SGHKS, CDR2 YYEKEE (reference sequence). Deletions cut 0 bases from V and 4 bases from J, with 7 bases between. The CDR3 consists of 14 residues. CDR3 sequence reads: CASSLGAGTGELFF. The DNA for the CDR3 is TGTGCCAGCAGCTTGGGTGCAGGCACCGGGGAGCTGTTTTTT.

The DNA of the CDR3 is TGTGCCAGCAGATACTCTACAGGGAAATATACGCAGTATTTT. Protein product: CASRYSTGKYTQYF. This chain connects TRBV13 to TRBJ2-3; tentatively, D is TRBD1 (6 bases). V was cut by 6 bases and J by 7 bases, with 17 bases left in between. The germline V gene has CDR1 PRHDT and CDR2 FYEKMQ (reference sequence). This CDR3 has 14 amino acids.

This sequence joins TRBV10-3 and TRBJ1-1; D is uncertain. Germline V lookup: CDR1 ENHRY, CDR2 SYGVKD. This CDR3 has 14 amino acids. V was clipped by 4 bases and J by 7 bases, with 16 bases between them. CDR3 in DNA: TGTGCCATCAGTGGAAACATCGATTCTAGTGAAGCTTTCTTT. Translating gives CAISGNIDSSEAFF.

The chain has TRBV11-2 and TRBJ2-5; D possibly matches TRBD1 or TRBD2 (5 bases each). The CDR3 is 16 residues long. Trimming took 5 bases from V and 4 from J, leaving 20 bases between them. Germline V gives CDR1 SGHAT, CDR2 FQNNGV. The CDR3, as DNA: TGTGCCAGCAGCGTAGGGGCAGATACTGAGGGAGAGACCCAGTACTTC. Translating it yields CASSVGADTEGETQYF.

The V gene is TRBV21-1, the J gene TRBJ2-3; TRBD1 is taken as the D call from the table, unchecked against the DNA. TRBV21-1 is a recognized pseudogene. The CDR3 length is 20 residues. The CDR3 spells CASSKVQGKRLKKSGDTQYF. CDR3 nucleotides: TGTGCCAGCAGCAAAGTCCAGGGTAAGCGATTAAAAAAGTCAGGGGATACGCAGTATTTT.

The chain combines TRBV28 with TRBJ1-3, with 8 bases that match TRBD1. The CDR3 sequence is 13 residues long. V was clipped by 7 bases and J by 4 bases; unmatched bases: 3. The germline gives CDR1 MDHEN, CDR2 SYDVKM. Here the CDR3 DNA reads TGTGCCAGCACCTGGGACAGGGGAAACACCATATATTTT. It specifies CASTWDRGNTIYF.

The table lists this clone with a count of one. The chain joins TRBV15 to TRBJ2-5; 7 positions match TRBD1. Germline V gene lookup returns CDR1 LNHNV and CDR2 YYDKDF (reference sequence). The CDR3 is made up of 17 amino acids. With 1 base clipped from V and 0 bases from J, the junction kept 8 bases outside the gene matches. CDR3 loop: CATSRAPGGADQETQYF. The CDR3 DNA is TGTGCCACCAGCAGAGCCCCAGGGGGAGCGGACCAAGAGACCCAGTACTTC.

The gene calls are TRBV7-8 and TRBJ2-4; D uncertain. The CDR3 runs 14 residues. CDR1 and CDR2 (germline): SGHVS, FQNEAQ. Between the trimmed V and J ends, which lost 2 bases and 6 bases, there was a span of 11 bases. CDR3 nucleotides: TGTGCCAGCAGCTTAAGTCAGGCCTTAAACATTCAGTACTTC. Amino acids: CASSLSQALNIQYF.

The CDR3 reads CATRLFGQKRGYGYTF. For the CDR3, the DNA is TGTGCCACCAGACTATTTGGACAGAAACGGGGCTATGGCTACACCTTC. The chain employs TRBV10-3 and TRBJ1-2; possibly TRBD1 for D (6 bases). V shed 10 bases and J shed 4 bases, with 25 bases lying between them. CDR1 and CDR2 (germline): ENHRY, SYGVKD. CDR3 size: 16 residues.

This CDR3 reads CASIPLTGYTEAFF. CDR3 DNA: TGTGCCAGCATCCCACTCACAGGGTACACTGAAGCTTTCTTT. V and J are TRBV28 and TRBJ1-1, with D perhaps TRBD1 (6 bases). The CDR3 is 14 amino acids. V lost 7 bases, J lost 3 bases, and 15 bases lay in between. Germline CDR1 MDHEN, CDR2 SYDVKM.

This clone was seen a single time. The chain's CDR3 is CASSPPKGLEHYNEQFF. The DNA for the CDR3 is TGTGCCAGTAGTCCCCCGAAGGGACTAGAACACTACAATGAGCAGTTCTTC. The rearrangement joins TRBV19 to TRBJ2-1, with 8 bases aligning to TRBD2. The CDR3 contains 17 residues. Germline CDR1 and CDR2: LNHDA and SQIVND (reference sequence). Trimming removed 5 bases from V and 3 bases from J; junction bases left unmatched: 12.

The chain uses TRBV18 and TRBJ2-7, with 8 bases that match TRBD1. V lost 2 bases and J lost 2; bases outside the gene matches: 5. Germline-derived CDR1 and CDR2 are KGHSH and LQKENI. The CDR3 runs to 15 residues. This CDR3 is CASSPGTGGTYEQYF. CDR3 bases: TGTGCCAGCTCACCAGGCACAGGGGGAACCTACGAGCAGTACTTC.

The V call is TRBV28, the J call TRBJ2-4, with 12 bases matching TRBD1. The germline gives CDR1 MDHEN, CDR2 SYDVKM. V shed 5 bases and J 5 bases; nucleotides not matched to a gene: 16. The CDR3 spans 19 residues. The CDR3: CASSRRGWGQGARENIQYF. Here the CDR3 DNA reads TGTGCCAGCAGTCGCCGGGGTTGGGGACAGGGGGCGAGGGAAAACATTCAGTACTTC.

In its sample, this clone was seen once. This chain uses TRBV5-1 with TRBJ2-1, with D possibly TRBD1 on 6 matching bases. V lost 0 bases, J lost 7 bases, and 14 bases lay in between. This CDR3 comprises 15 residues. Germline CDR1 SGHRS, CDR2 YFSETQ. CDR3 amino acids: CASSLVFRGDNEQFF. The CDR3 DNA sequence: TGCGCCAGCAGCTTGGTTTTCAGGGGAGATAATGAGCAGTTCTTC. Together with reference TRBV5-1 and TRBJ2-1, the CDR3 gives the full variable domain: KAGVTQTPRYLIKTRGQQVTLSCSPISGHRSVSWYQQTPGQGLQFLFEYFSETQRNKGNFPGRFSGRQFSNSRSEMNVSTLELGDSALYLCASSLVFRGDNEQFFGPGTRLTVL.

The chain combines TRBV29-1 with TRBJ2-2; D is perhaps TRBD2 (6 bases). The germline CDR1 and CDR2 sequences are SQVTM and ANQGSEA. The CDR3 is 12 amino acids. V lost 7 bases, J lost 6 bases, and 12 bases lay in between. CDR3 region: CSARLVPGELFF. As DNA, the CDR3 is TGCAGCGCCAGACTAGTTCCCGGGGAGCTGTTTTTT.

This chain links TRBV7-8 with TRBJ2-5, with D possibly TRBD2 on 6 matching bases. The germline V gene encodes CDR1 SGHVS and CDR2 FQNEAQ. This CDR3 comprises 15 residues. The V end was cut by 2 bases, the J end by 5 bases, with 15 bases between. The CDR3 reads CASSLRQGGGETQYF. The CDR3 DNA follows: TGTGCCAGCAGCTTAAGGCAGGGAGGAGGGGAGACCCAGTACTTC.

V is TRBV28 and J is TRBJ1-3; 8 bases match TRBD1. With V trimmed by 5 bases and J by 3 bases, 6 bases remained unmatched. CDR3 length: 15 amino acids. CDR1 and CDR2 from the germline V gene are MDHEN and SYDVKM. As DNA, the CDR3 is TGTGCCAGCAGTGGTCCAGGGGGCAATGGAAACACCATATATTTT. Translation gives CASSGPGGNGNTIYF.

The V and J genes are TRBV28 and TRBJ1-2, with D possibly being TRBD1 (6 bases). V shed 6 bases and J shed 7 bases, with 12 bases lying between them. CDR1 MDHEN and CDR2 SYDVKM come from the germline V gene. The CDR3 spans 12 residues. The CDR3 here is CASSSRGGGYTF. The CDR3 DNA follows: TGTGCCAGCAGCTCCAGGGGCGGTGGCTACACCTTC.

The chain couples TRBV7-6 to TRBJ2-3; 11 bases agree with TRBD2. This CDR3 spans 16 amino acids. Germline-derived CDR1 and CDR2 are SGHVS and FNYEAQ. With V trimmed by 1 base and J by 0 bases, 0 bases remained unmatched. Written as DNA, the CDR3 is TGTGCCAGCAGCTTAGGACTAGCGGGAAGCACAGATACGCAGTATTTT. Residues: CASSLGLAGSTDTQYF.

The chain employs TRBV28 and TRBJ2-7, with a tentative D call TRBD2 (5 bases). Germline V gene sequence: CDR1 MDHEN, CDR2 SYDVKM. V shed 2 bases and J shed 4 bases, with 6 bases lying between them. This CDR3 contains 12 residues. Written as DNA, the CDR3 is TGTGCCAGCAGTTTAGGGAGATACGAGCAGTACTTC. It yields the protein CASSLGRYEQYF.